This entry lists 24 T cell receptor beta chains sequenced from one sample in a study of technical replicates of blood from a handful of donors. Produced via immunoSEQ multiplex PCR; TCRdb's table is partial and in-frame only. The repertoire holds tens of thousands of clones, with 80% to 95% as singletons. Sequencing was performed on PBMCs. The receptors were gathered from a human donor in good health. Some clones in this sample may be carry-over from other donors' samples.

The V call is TRBV7-8, the J call TRBJ2-3, with a possible D match to TRBD1 (5 bases). The ends were cut back, 1 base at V and 5 bases at J, with 10 bases in the middle. Germline V CDR1 and CDR2: SGHVS, FQNEAQ. This CDR3 has 14 amino acids. CDR3 coding DNA: TGTGCCAGCAGCTTAGTTCCAACAGGAGATACGCAGTATTTT. Its protein is CASSLVPTGDTQYF.

The chain couples TRBV29-1 to TRBJ2-5; 16 nucleotides align to TRBD2. The CDR3 length is 16 residues. The V gene's germline CDR1 is SQVTM and CDR2 ANQGSEA. Trimming cost V 6 bases and J 4 bases; bases outside gene matches: 8. The CDR3 here is CSVAPGLAGGRETQYF. The CDR3 DNA sequence: TGCAGCGTCGCACCGGGACTAGCGGGGGGGCGAGAGACCCAGTACTTC.

The table lists this clone with a count of one. The sample holds other DNA sequences that translate to the same CDR3. The V gene is TRBV28, the J gene TRBJ2-7; 9 bases map to TRBD2. The CDR3 has 14 residues. Germline V CDR1 and CDR2: MDHEN, SYDVKM. The V and J ends lost 4 bases and 3 bases, in that order; junction bases with no gene match: 4. The DNA for the CDR3 is TGTGCCAGCAGTTCAAAGCGGGGGGTCTACGAGCAGTACTTC. It codes for CASSSKRGVYEQYF.

The J gene is TRBJ2-2, the V gene TRBV25-1; D may be TRBD1 (6 bases). This CDR3 is 17 amino acids long. Per germline, CDR1 MGHDK and CDR2 SYGVNS. Trimming removed 2 bases at V and 3 bases at J, with 16 bases between. The CDR3 DNA reads as TGTGCCAGCAGTGAAAACGGGCAGGGGTCTTACACCGGGGAGCTGTTTTTT. Protein sequence: CASSENGQGSYTGELFF. The full variable domain, completed using reference TRBV25-1 and TRBJ2-2, is EADIYQTPRYLVIGTGKKITLECSQTMGHDKMYWYQQDPGMELHLIHYSYGVNSTEKGDLSSESTVSRIRTEHFPLTLESARPSHTSQYLCASSENGQGSYTGELFFGEGSRLTVL.

V usage is TRBV14 and J usage is TRBJ1-6, with 7 nucleotides matching TRBD1. Germline V CDR1 and CDR2: SGHDN, FVKESK. With 4 bases clipped from V and 10 bases from J, the junction kept 10 bases outside the gene matches. The CDR3 loop spans 15 amino acids. The CDR3 is CASSRSRGVGSPLHF. The CDR3 nucleotides read TGTGCCAGCAGCCGCTCCAGGGGGGTGGGGTCACCCCTCCACTTT.

This sequence joins TRBV30 and TRBJ1-1; D remains ambiguous. The CDR3 contains 13 residues. V gave up 0 bases and J gave up 0 bases, with 5 bases separating them. In germline, CDR1 is GTSNPN, CDR2 SVGIG (reference sequence). CDR3 bases: TGTGCCTGGAGTGTACAACTGAACACTGAAGCTTTCTTT. Protein sequence: CAWSVQLNTEAFF.

The genes are TRBV5-6 and TRBJ2-7; weak D call: TRBD2 (6 bases). Trimming took off 3 bases at V and 1 base at J, with 11 bases between the two ends. Germline assignment: CDR1 SGHDT and CDR2 YYEEEE. The CDR3 length is 14 residues. The CDR3 coding sequence is TGTGCCAGCAGCTCGGGACTCGAATCCTACGAGCAGTACTTC. Translating it yields CASSSGLESYEQYF.

The chain recombines TRBV2 with TRBJ1-2; D uncertain. Germline V gives CDR1 SNHLY, CDR2 FYNNEI. The CDR3 totals 14 residues. V was trimmed by 8 bases and J by 0 bases, leaving 13 bases between them. The CDR3 coding sequence is TGTGCCAGCCTACTGGGAGAATCTAACTATGGCTACACCTTC. It yields the protein CASLLGESNYGYTF.

This sequence joins TRBV7-3 and TRBJ2-1; the match to TRBD1 covers 9 bases. V lost 5 bases and J lost 10; bases outside the gene matches: 6. The length of the CDR3 is 13 residues. Germline CDR1 reads SGHTA; CDR2 reads FQGTGA. CDR3 in DNA: TGTGCCAGCAGCCTAGGACAGGGGACGGAGCAGTTCTTC. Translation gives CASSLGQGTEQFF. The variable domain in full, completed from reference TRBV7-3 and TRBJ2-1, reads GAGVSQTPSNKVTEKGKYVELRCDPISGHTALYWYRQSLGQGPEFLIYFQGTGAADDSGLPNDRFFAVRPEGSVSTLKIQRTERGDSAVYLCASSLGQGTEQFFGPGTRLTVL.

This clone was observed a single time. This chain uses TRBV9 with TRBJ2-1, with 9 bases aligning to TRBD2. CDR1 and CDR2 (germline): SGDLS, YYNGEE. The junction had 8 bases not matched to a gene; V was cut back by 0 bases and J by 7 bases. The CDR3 contains 16 residues. The DNA of the CDR3 is TGTGCCAGCAGCGTAGAGGGGACTAGCATCGTAAATGAGCAGTTCTTC. Residues: CASSVEGTSIVNEQFF.

The chain couples TRBV11-2 to TRBJ2-5; D is possibly TRBD2 (6 bases). V lost 5 bases, J lost 1 base, and 17 bases lay in between. CDR3 size: 16 residues. CDR1 is SGHAT and CDR2 is FQNNGV in the germline V gene. CDR3 nucleotides: TGTGCCAGCAGCGCACCGGGCCGCGGGGCCCAAGAGACCCAGTACTTC. Translating gives CASSAPGRGAQETQYF.

This sequence joins TRBV27 and TRBJ1-2, with D possibly TRBD1 on 6 matching bases. Germline lookup yields CDR1 MNHEY and CDR2 SMNVEV (reference sequence). Trimming shortened V by 9 bases and J by 4 bases, and 18 bases separated the two germline ends. The CDR3 length is 14 residues. The CDR3 nucleotides are TGTGCCAGTGCTATCCCTGGACAGCTCTATGGCTACACCTTC. Amino acids: CASAIPGQLYGYTF.

The chain employs TRBV5-1 and TRBJ2-3, with D possibly matching TRBD1 (7 bases). Germline-derived CDR1 and CDR2 are SGHRS and YFSETQ. Trimming took 5 bases from V and 3 from J, leaving 19 bases between them. The CDR3 extends over 16 amino acids. The CDR3 sequence is CASSQGNQGGTDTQYF. CDR3 coding DNA: TGCGCCAGCAGTCAGGGAAATCAGGGGGGAACAGATACGCAGTATTTT.

The chain recombines TRBV4-1 with TRBJ2-2; 8 nucleotides line up with TRBD1. The CDR3 loop spans 15 amino acids. After removal of 3 bases from V and 1 base from J, the junction contained 1 base not matched to a gene. CDR1 is MGHRA, CDR2 YSYEKL, per germline. CDR3 bases: TGCGCCAGCAGCCAGGACAGGGTGAACACCGGGGAGCTGTTTTTT. Translation gives CASSQDRVNTGELFF.

In this sample, this clone turned up once. The chain's CDR3 is CASSDGTSGIPFYNEQFF. The CDR3 DNA reads as TGTGCCAGCAGTGACGGGACTAGCGGGATCCCTTTTTACAATGAGCAGTTCTTC. V usage is TRBV2 and J usage is TRBJ2-1; 13 positions agree with TRBD2. The CDR3 runs 18 residues. CDR1 and CDR2 from the germline V gene are SNHLY and FYNNEI. Germline trimming cut 3 bases from V and 4 bases from J; bases unmatched to any gene: 9.

This chain connects TRBV7-2 to TRBJ1-3, with D perhaps matching TRBD1 (6 bases). Germline CDR1 reads SGHTA; CDR2 reads FQGNSA. Trimming removed 6 bases from V and 0 bases from J, with 12 bases in between. The CDR3 sequence is 15 residues long. Here the CDR3 reads CASSSGHFSGNTIYF. CDR3 bases: TGTGCCAGCAGTTCGGGACATTTCTCTGGAAACACCATATATTTT.

Notes on this clone: The junction differs from germline at one of its ends, possibly a read error. The chain has TRBV4-3 and TRBJ1-6; perhaps TRBD1 as D (6 bases). Germline lookup yields CDR1 LGHNA and CDR2 YSLEER. The CDR3 is made up of 17 amino acids. The CDR3 bases are TGCGCCAGCAGCCAAGTCAGGGGCTCCTCCGATAATTCACCCCTCCACTTT. The encoded protein is CASSQVRGSSDNSPLHF.

This sequence joins TRBV28 and TRBJ1-3; D is unresolved. V shed 7 bases and J shed 0 bases, with 7 bases lying between them. Germline values: CDR1 MDHEN, CDR2 SYDVKM. The CDR3 contains 13 residues. The CDR3: CASKKSSGNTIYF. The CDR3, as DNA: TGTGCCAGCAAAAAGAGCTCTGGAAACACCATATATTTT.

The CDR3 spells CATLGRGRDYGYTF. The CDR3 DNA follows: TGTGCCACTCTGGGCAGGGGGCGCGACTATGGCTACACCTTC. The chain has TRBV6-5 and TRBJ1-2, with 8 bases that match TRBD1. The ends lost 10 bases at V and 3 bases at J; junction bases unmatched: 10. Germline loops: CDR1 MNHEY, CDR2 SVGAGI. The CDR3 has 14 amino acids.

The genes are TRBV9 and TRBJ1-2; 9 nucleotides agree with TRBD1. CDR1 and CDR2 (germline): SGDLS, YYNGEE. After removal of 3 bases from V and 3 bases from J, the junction contained 6 bases not matched to a gene. The CDR3 loop spans 15 amino acids. DNA for the CDR3: TGTGCCAGCAGCGCCCACAGGGGGCGCGACTATGGCTACACCTTC. Translated, it gives CASSAHRGRDYGYTF.

This chain connects TRBV5-4 to TRBJ2-1; 8 bases are a match to TRBD2. Germline lookup yields CDR1 SGHNT and CDR2 YYREEE (reference sequence). V lost 0 bases and J lost 1; bases outside the gene matches: 6. The CDR3 length is 17 residues. The CDR3 region has the DNA TGTGCCAGCAGCTTGGGGTCGGGCGGGGGGTCCTACAATGAGCAGTTCTTC. Amino acid sequence: CASSLGSGGGSYNEQFF.

The genes are TRBV4-1 and TRBJ1-6; unclear D gene. From germline, CDR1 is MGHRA and CDR2 YSYEKL. Trimming pared 0 bases from V and 0 bases from J, leaving 9 bases between. This CDR3 is built from 17 residues. CDR3 sequence: CASSQDQRSSYNSPLHF. The DNA for the CDR3 is TGCGCCAGCAGCCAAGATCAGAGGAGCTCCTATAATTCACCCCTCCACTTT.

This chain links TRBV10-1 with TRBJ2-1, with 8 bases matching TRBD1. The CDR3 is 12 amino acids. Germline CDR1 reads WNHNN; CDR2 reads SYGVQD (reference sequence). V lost 8 bases, J lost 15 bases, and 12 bases stayed unmatched. The CDR3 DNA reads as TGCGCCAGCGTGAGGACAGGGTATTCGCTGTTCTTC. Its translation: CASVRTGYSLFF.

The J gene is TRBJ1-6, the V gene TRBV10-2; TRBD1 aligns across 8 bases. Germline trimming cut 6 bases from V and 10 bases from J; bases unmatched to any gene: 8. Looked up from germline, CDR1 is WSHSY and CDR2 is SAAADI. The CDR3 totals 14 residues. Written as DNA, the CDR3 is TGCGCCAGCAGATCTGGACAGGGAAACTCACCCCTCCACTTT. Its translation is CASRSGQGNSPLHF.